Presented here are 15 T cell receptor beta chains from one specimen sequenced in a study of cytomegalovirus exposure and HLA in healthy donors. 60 Vbeta and 13 Jbeta primers were used in PCR. Using immunoSEQ multiplex PCR, the repertoire was profiled, and TCRdb retains in-frame clones only, with some absent. Of over 150,000 clones listed, 60% to 85% were seen once; the top ten hold 1.6%. Material: PBMCs. The source of these receptors is a woman in her late teens or twenties in good health and CMV-seronegative.

The V call is TRBV7-2, the J call TRBJ1-6; possible D gene TRBD1, 6 bases. Looked up from germline, CDR1 is SGHTA and CDR2 is FQGNSA. Deletions cut 2 bases from V and 5 bases from J, with 10 bases between. The CDR3 is 15 residues long. CDR3 region: CASSLWTANNSPLHF. CDR3 DNA sequence: TGTGCCAGCAGCTTATGGACAGCGAATAATTCACCCCTCCACTTT.

J is TRBJ2-4 and V is TRBV30; D may be TRBD1 (6 bases). CDR1 and CDR2 (germline): GTSNPN, SVGIG (reference sequence). The CDR3 has 16 amino acids. V gave up 0 bases and J gave up 7 bases, with 19 bases separating them. The CDR3 DNA reads TGTGCCTGGAGTGTAAAATTTACAGGGTATGGGAACATTCAGTACTTC. This encodes CAWSVKFTGYGNIQYF.

Points on this clone: One end of the junction does not line up with germline, which may come from a read error. The J gene is TRBJ2-5, the V gene TRBV7-7, with a tentative D call TRBD2 (5 bases). CDR1 and CDR2 (germline): SSHAT, FNYEAQ (reference sequence). The CDR3 runs to 15 residues. CDR3 protein: CASSLGRLNQETQYF. The CDR3 nucleotides are TGTGCTAGCAGCTTAGGAAGACTAAACCAAGAGACCCAGTACTTC. Full variable domain (missing parts from reference TRBV7-7 and TRBJ2-5): GAGVSQSPRYKVTKRGQDVTLRCDPISSHATLYWYQQALGQGPEFLTYFNYEAQPDKSGLPSDRFSAERPEGSISTLTIQRTEQRDSAMYRCASSLGRLNQETQYFGPGTRLLVL.

This clone occurred a few times. V usage is TRBV5-4 and J usage is TRBJ2-3; no firm D call. With 4 bases removed from V and 6 bases from J, the gap between germline ends came to 6 bases. The CDR3 is 11 amino acids. Germline V gene data show CDR1 as SGHNT and CDR2 as YYREEE (reference sequence). CDR3 in amino acids: CASSAEDTQYF. In nucleotides, the CDR3 is TGTGCCAGCAGCGCGGAGGATACGCAGTATTTT.

This clone was counted once. The J gene is TRBJ1-2, the V gene TRBV10-3; 12 bases align to TRBD1. V trimming: 6 bases; J trimming: 2 bases; junction bases outside the gene matches: 1. The CDR3 runs to 14 residues. CDR1 ENHRY and CDR2 SYGVKD come from the germline V gene. CDR3 nucleotide sequence: TGTGCCATCAGAGGGACAGGGGGCAACTATGGCTACACCTTC. Encoded protein: CAIRGTGGNYGYTF.

The rearrangement links TRBV6-5 to TRBJ2-1, with D hard to call. Germline-derived CDR1 and CDR2 are MNHEY and SVGAGI. Trimming stripped 10 bases from V and 9 bases from J, with 16 bases between. CDR3 length: 12 residues. CDR3 DNA sequence: TGTGCCACCATGAAACCCGGTAGTGAGCAGTTCTTC. It specifies CATMKPGSEQFF.

This clone was counted a few times. The V call is TRBV6-5, the J call TRBJ1-5; the D is unclear. Trimming took 6 bases from V and 5 from J, leaving 11 bases between them. This CDR3 spans 13 amino acids. Germline CDR1 and CDR2: MNHEY and SVGAGI. The CDR3 DNA sequence: TGTGCCAGCAGCCGCGGGCCGGATCAGCCCCAGCATTTT. It translates to CASSRGPDQPQHF.

The gene calls are TRBV29-1 and TRBJ1-2; a weak D match, TRBD1 (5 bases). The ends were cut back, 3 bases at V and 8 bases at J, with 13 bases in the middle. Germline CDR1 reads SQVTM; CDR2 reads ANQGSEA. The CDR3 runs 12 residues. The DNA of the CDR3 is TGCAGCGTTGATAGGCAGGGCTACGGCTACACCTTC. Translating gives CSVDRQGYGYTF.

V is TRBV7-2 and J is TRBJ2-5; 13 positions agree with TRBD2. The CDR3 totals 17 residues. CDR1 SGHTA and CDR2 FQGNSA come from the germline V gene. After removal of 6 bases from V and 4 bases from J, the junction contained 11 bases not matched to a gene. This chain's CDR3 is CASSRGLAGIYGETQYF. CDR3 in DNA: TGTGCCAGCAGTCGGGGACTAGCGGGAATCTATGGAGAGACCCAGTACTTC. The full variable domain, rest sourced from reference TRBV7-2 and TRBJ2-5, is GAGVSQSPSNKVTEKGKDVELRCDPISGHTALYWYRQSLGQGLEFLIYFQGNSAPDKSGLPSDRFSAERTGGSVSTLTIQRTQQEDSAVYLCASSRGLAGIYGETQYFGPGTRLLVL.

This clone appeared a few times. The CDR3 sequence is CASSEGTSGATYEQYF. The CDR3 DNA is TGTGCCAGCAGCGAGGGGACTAGCGGAGCTACCTACGAGCAGTACTTC. V is TRBV9 and J is TRBJ2-7; TRBD2 matches 11 bases. V lost 3 bases, J lost 2 bases, and 7 bases stayed unmatched. CDR3 length: 16 residues. Germline loops: CDR1 SGDLS, CDR2 YYNGEE.

A remark on this clone: The sample has other DNA sequences that encode this CDR3 too. The chain uses TRBV15 and TRBJ2-1; 9 bases line up with TRBD2. This CDR3 contains 16 residues. Looked up from germline, CDR1 is LNHNV and CDR2 is YYDKDF (reference sequence). Trimming took 1 base from V and 1 from J; bases not matched to a gene: 2. The CDR3 reads CATSRGLAGSYNEQFF. CDR3 coding DNA: TGTGCCACCAGCAGAGGGCTAGCGGGATCCTACAATGAGCAGTTCTTC.

The rearrangement joins TRBV9 to TRBJ2-3; D is undetermined. This CDR3 has 15 residues. The V gene's germline CDR1 is SGDLS and CDR2 YYNGEE. With 6 bases removed from V and 0 bases from J, the gap between germline ends came to 14 bases. The CDR3 DNA is TGTGCCAGCAACCCAGGTGTCACTAGCACAGATACGCAGTATTTT. Encoded protein: CASNPGVTSTDTQYF. Combining the CDR3 with reference TRBV9 and TRBJ2-3 gives the whole variable domain DSGVTQTPKHLITATGQRVTLRCSPRSGDLSVYWYQQSLDQGLQFLIQYYNGEERAKGNILERFSAQQFPDLHSELNLSSLELGDSALYFCASNPGVTSTDTQYFGPGTRLTVL.

The chain carries TRBV9 and TRBJ2-5; 9 bases are shared with TRBD1. The CDR3 consists of 14 residues. The V segment lost 4 bases and the J segment 5 bases; nucleotides outside the gene matches: 6. Germline assignment: CDR1 SGDLS and CDR2 YYNGEE. The CDR3 here is CASSSTGGWETQYF. DNA of the CDR3: TGTGCCAGCAGCTCTACAGGGGGCTGGGAGACCCAGTACTTC.

The genes are TRBV7-3 and TRBJ2-1, with 11 bases aligning to TRBD1. In germline, CDR1 is SGHTA, CDR2 FQGTGA. The CDR3 consists of 16 residues. V dropped 4 bases and J dropped 6; count of bases not matched to a gene: 8. In DNA, the CDR3 is TGTGCCAGCAGCTCAAGGGGGACAGGGGGTTTCAATGAGCAGTTCTTC. It is translated as CASSSRGTGGFNEQFF.

This clone turned up a few times. This chain links TRBV6-6 with TRBJ2-1, with 8 bases fitting TRBD2. J lost 9 bases, V lost 6 bases, and 10 bases had no gene match. The germline V gene encodes CDR1 MNHNY and CDR2 SVGAGI (reference sequence). This CDR3 is built from 14 residues. The CDR3 DNA sequence: TGTGCCAGCAGGGTTCCATTAGCGGGATCTGAGCAGTTCTTC. This sequence encodes CASRVPLAGSEQFF.